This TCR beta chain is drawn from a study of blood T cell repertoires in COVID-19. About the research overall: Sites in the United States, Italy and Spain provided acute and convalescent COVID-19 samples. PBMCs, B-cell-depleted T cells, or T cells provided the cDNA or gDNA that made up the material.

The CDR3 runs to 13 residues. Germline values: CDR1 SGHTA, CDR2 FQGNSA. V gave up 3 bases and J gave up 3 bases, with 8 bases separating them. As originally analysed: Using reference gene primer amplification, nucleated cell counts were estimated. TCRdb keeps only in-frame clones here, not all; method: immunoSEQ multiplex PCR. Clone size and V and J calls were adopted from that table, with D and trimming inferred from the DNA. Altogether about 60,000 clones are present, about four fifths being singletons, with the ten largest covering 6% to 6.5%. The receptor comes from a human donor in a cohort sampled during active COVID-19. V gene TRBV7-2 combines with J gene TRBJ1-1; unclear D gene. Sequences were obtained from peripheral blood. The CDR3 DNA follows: TGTGCCAGCAGCTTGTCGAGGGACACTGAAGCTTTCTTT. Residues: CASSLSRDTEAFF.